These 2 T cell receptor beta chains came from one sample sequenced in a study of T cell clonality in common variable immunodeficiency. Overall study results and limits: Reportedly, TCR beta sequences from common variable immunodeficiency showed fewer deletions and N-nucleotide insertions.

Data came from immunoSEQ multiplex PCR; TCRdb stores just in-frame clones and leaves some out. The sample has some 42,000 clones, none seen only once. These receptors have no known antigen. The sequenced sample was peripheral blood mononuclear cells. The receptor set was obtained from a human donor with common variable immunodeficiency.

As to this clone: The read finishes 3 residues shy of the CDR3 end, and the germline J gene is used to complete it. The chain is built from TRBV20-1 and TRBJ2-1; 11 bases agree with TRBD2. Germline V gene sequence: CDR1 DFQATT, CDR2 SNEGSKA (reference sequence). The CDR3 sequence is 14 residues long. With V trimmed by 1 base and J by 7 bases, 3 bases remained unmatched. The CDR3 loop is CSARGRLAGNEQFF. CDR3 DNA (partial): TGCAGTGCTAGAGGCAGACTAGCGGGGAATGAG.

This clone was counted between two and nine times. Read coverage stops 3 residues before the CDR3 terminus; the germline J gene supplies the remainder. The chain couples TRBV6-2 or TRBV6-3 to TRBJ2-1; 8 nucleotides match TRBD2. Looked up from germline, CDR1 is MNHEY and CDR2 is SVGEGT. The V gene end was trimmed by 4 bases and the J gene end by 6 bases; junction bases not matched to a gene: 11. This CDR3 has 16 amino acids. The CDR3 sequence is CASSSPRGVAGNEQFF. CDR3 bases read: TGTGCCAGCAGTTCCCCGCGGGGGGTCGCGGGCAATGAG.